These 8 T cell receptor beta chains were all obtained from the same sample, sequenced in a study of T cell clonotyping in hematopoietic cell transplantation (dated by TCRdb to the early 2020s). Library preparation was by the immunoSEQ multiplex PCR assay. In TCRdb, the immuneACCESS table is reduced to in-frame sequences with V and J assigned. These tables do not hold every clone; where another copy was compared, an unresolved V gene accounts for under half, and the others remain unexplained. Recorded for this sample are over 15,000 clones; 60% to 80% of them occurred a single time. The ten largest make up about a sixth of the sample. The time point label, as the study defines it: recipient sample about 28 days before transplant, after cytoreduction. Sequences were derived from peripheral blood mononuclear cells, sampled before stem cell transplant. Source of these receptors: a man in his 60s with acute myeloid leukemia. Some clones in this sample may be carry-over from other donors' samples.

The rearrangement links TRBV9 to TRBJ1-2; a weak D match, TRBD1 (6 bases). Germline lookup yields CDR1 SGDLS and CDR2 YYNGEE. The V and J ends lost 5 bases and 4 bases respectively, with 21 bases between them. This CDR3 is built from 16 residues. The CDR3 loop reads CASSEGGGLPVYGYTF. The CDR3 DNA is TGTGCCAGCAGTGAAGGGGGAGGGCTTCCGGTCTATGGCTACACCTTC.

The chain joins TRBV9 to TRBJ1-5; perhaps TRBD1 as D (6 bases). V was trimmed by 3 bases and J by 6 bases, leaving 10 bases between them. The CDR3 is made up of 13 amino acids. Germline CDR1 and CDR2: SGDLS and YYNGEE. CDR3 nucleotides: TGTGCCAGCAGCGCCGAAGGGGGTCAGCCCCAGCATTTT. Translating gives CASSAEGGQPQHF.

The chain links TRBV29-1 to TRBJ2-3; tentative D call: TRBD1 (6 bases). The CDR3 has 11 amino acids. Germline CDR1 reads SQVTM; CDR2 reads ANQGSEA. The V end was cut by 8 bases, the J end by 4 bases, with 10 bases between. CDR3 nucleotides: TGCAGCAAACGACAGGCAGATACGCAGTATTTT. This sequence encodes CSKRQADTQYF.

J is TRBJ2-7 and V is TRBV6-5; maybe TRBD2 (6 bases). The CDR3 contains 15 residues. Germline loops: CDR1 MNHEY, CDR2 SVGAGI. Between the trimmed V and J ends, which lost 7 bases and 5 bases, there was a span of 21 bases. CDR3 amino acids: CASTQGRLGDDEQYF. CDR3 DNA sequence: TGTGCCAGCACCCAAGGGCGACTAGGGGATGACGAGCAGTACTTC.

This chain connects TRBV11-3 to TRBJ2-3; 11 nucleotides align to TRBD2. The CDR3 sequence is 16 residues long. Germline lookup yields CDR1 SGHNT and CDR2 YENEEA. J gave up 4 bases and V 2 bases, and 5 bases lay outside the gene matches. CDR3 in DNA: TGTGCCAGCAGCTTAAGGGCTAGCGGGGGGTCAGATACGCAGTATTTT. Protein product: CASSLRASGGSDTQYF.

V usage is TRBV28 and J usage is TRBJ2-2; the D gene is possibly TRBD1 (5 bases). The CDR3 covers 17 residues. In germline, CDR1 is MDHEN, CDR2 SYDVKM. V lost 6 bases and J 2 bases, leaving 19 bases between the germline ends. The CDR3 nucleotides read TGTGCCAGCAGGCGGACCCCACGACAGTCAAACACCGGGGAGCTGTTTTTT. As protein: CASRRTPRQSNTGELFF.

The V gene is TRBV5-1, the J gene TRBJ2-3; D possibly corresponds to TRBD1 (6 bases). The V gene's germline CDR1 is SGHRS and CDR2 YFSETQ. The CDR3 has 17 residues. Trimming removed 8 bases from V and 2 bases from J, with 24 bases in between. Written as DNA, the CDR3 is TGCGCCAGTAGAAGTTTGAGCCAGGGGCACTTCACAGATACGCAGTATTTT. This codes for CASRSLSQGHFTDTQYF. Full variable domain (missing parts from reference TRBV5-1 and TRBJ2-3): KAGVTQTPRYLIKTRGQQVTLSCSPISGHRSVSWYQQTPGQGLQFLFEYFSETQRNKGNFPGRFSGRQFSNSRSEMNVSTLELGDSALYLCASRSLSQGHFTDTQYFGPGTRLTVL.

The CDR3 is CASSQMIGGGANEQFF. In nucleotides, the CDR3 is TGTGCCAGCAGCCAAATGATCGGCGGGGGGGCTAATGAGCAGTTCTTC. The J gene is TRBJ2-1, the V gene TRBV4-2; TRBD2 matches 9 bases. CDR3 size: 16 residues. CDR1 LGHNA and CDR2 YNFKEQ come from the germline V gene. Trimming removed 2 bases from V and 7 bases from J; junction bases left unmatched: 9.